One sample yielded the 7 T cell receptor beta chains listed below, sequenced in a study of graft-versus-host responses after intestinal transplantation. Profiled with immunoSEQ multiplex PCR; TCRdb holds only in-frame clones, not every one. The table lists tens of thousands of clones, 92% of them singletons. For these TCRs, the target antigens are not known. The material was unstimulated CD4+ T cells sorted from spleen or lymph node cells, obtained before intestinal transplant. Receptors originate from a human donor who received an intestinal transplant.

The rearrangement uses TRBV5-1 and TRBJ1-4; D is undetermined. The CDR3 has 15 residues. Germline CDR1 reads SGHRS; CDR2 reads YFSETQ. Trimming pared 0 bases from V and 2 bases from J, leaving 8 bases between. The CDR3 DNA is TGCGCCAGCAGCTTGGGTGCGGTCACTAATGAAAAACTGTTTTTT. Amino acids: CASSLGAVTNEKLFF.

This clone was recorded once. The chain has TRBV5-1 and TRBJ2-7; 7 positions match TRBD2. The germline V gene encodes CDR1 SGHRS and CDR2 YFSETQ. The CDR3 length is 16 residues. J gave up 2 bases and V 0 bases, and 8 bases lay outside the gene matches. CDR3: CASSLAGVAGAYEQYF. The DNA for the CDR3 is TGCGCCAGCAGCTTGGCCGGGGTAGCGGGTGCCTACGAGCAGTACTTC.

V is TRBV2 and J is TRBJ2-7; D may be TRBD2 (5 bases). CDR3 length: 13 amino acids. Germline V gene lookup returns CDR1 SNHLY and CDR2 FYNNEI. Trimming pared 11 bases from V and 6 bases from J, leaving 20 bases between. The DNA of the CDR3 is TGTGCCTCCCGAGGGCAGGCCCCCCTCGAGCAGTACTTC. It specifies CASRGQAPLEQYF. The whole variable domain, remainder taken from reference TRBV2 and TRBJ2-7, is EPEVTQTPSHQVTQMGQEVILRCVPISNHLYFYWYRQILGQKVEFLVSFYNNEISEKSEIFDDQFSVERPDGSNFTLKIRSTKLEDSAMYFCASRGQAPLEQYFGPGTRLTVT.

The chain uses TRBV7-9 and TRBJ1-6; D unclear. The CDR3 runs to 16 residues. Trimming cost V 0 bases and J 8 bases, with 14 bases left between them. Germline values: CDR1 SEHNR, CDR2 FQNEAQ (reference sequence). This CDR3 reads CASSLAGIIKDSPLHF. DNA for the CDR3: TGTGCCAGCAGCTTAGCAGGGATTATTAAGGATTCACCCCTCCACTTT.

The chain links TRBV19 to TRBJ1-1; TRBD1 matches 7 bases. The CDR3 consists of 13 residues. The germline CDR1 and CDR2 sequences are LNHDA and SQIVND (reference sequence). V was clipped by 9 bases and J by 1 base; unmatched bases: 5. The CDR3 DNA sequence: TGTGCCAGCTCGGACAGGCCGAACACTGAAGCTTTCTTT. Translated, it gives CASSDRPNTEAFF. The variable domain in full, with the rest retrieved from reference TRBV19 and TRBJ1-1, is DGGITQSPKYLFRKEGQNVTLSCEQNLNHDAMYWYRQDPGQGLRLIYYSQIVNDFQKGDIAEGYSVSREKKESFPLTVTSAQKNPTAFYLCASSDRPNTEAFFGQGTRLTVV.

V gene TRBV9 combines with J gene TRBJ2-1, with a tentative D call TRBD2 (5 bases). The CDR3 covers 15 residues. CDR1 is SGDLS, CDR2 YYNGEE, per germline. Trimming removed 0 bases from V and 5 bases from J, with 12 bases in between. The CDR3 DNA sequence: TGTGCCAGCAGCGTAGAGGTAACTAGAAACAATGAGCAGTTCTTC. Translating it yields CASSVEVTRNNEQFF.

This sequence joins TRBV27 and TRBJ2-3; TRBD2 agrees at 7 bases. V shed 7 bases, J shed 2 bases, and the junction held 6 bases outside the gene matches. The CDR3 runs to 14 residues. Germline V gives CDR1 MNHEY, CDR2 SMNVEV (reference sequence). The CDR3 protein is CASKYQRDTDTQYF. The CDR3 nucleotides read TGTGCCAGCAAATACCAGCGGGACACAGATACGCAGTATTTT.